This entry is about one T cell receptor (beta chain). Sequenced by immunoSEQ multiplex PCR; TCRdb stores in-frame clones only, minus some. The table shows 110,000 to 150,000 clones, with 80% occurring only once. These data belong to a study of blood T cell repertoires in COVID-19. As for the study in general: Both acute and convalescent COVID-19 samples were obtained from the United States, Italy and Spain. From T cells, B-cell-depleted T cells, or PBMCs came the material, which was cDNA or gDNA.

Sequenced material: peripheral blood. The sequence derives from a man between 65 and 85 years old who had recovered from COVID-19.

CDR3: CSASTGAVNYGYTF. CDR3 sequence (DNA): TGCAGTGCTAGTACAGGGGCCGTTAACTATGGCTACACCTTC. V and J are TRBV20-1 and TRBJ1-2, with 7 bases fitting TRBD1. In germline, CDR1 is DFQATT, CDR2 SNEGSKA (reference sequence). V lost 3 bases to trimming and J lost 1 base; unmatched junction nucleotides: 5. The CDR3 extends over 14 amino acids.